The clone carrying this T cell receptor (beta chain) has at least ten counts. The record originates from a study of T cells in Graves' hyperthyroidism and ophthalmopathy. The CDR3 has 12 amino acids. V lost 5 bases to trimming and J lost 4 bases, with 9 bases between them. RNA transcripts served as the template for amplifying TCR beta CDR3 regions. Initially, a first-round RT-PCR of the TCR CDR3 employed the HTBI primer set. TCRdb re-analysed the multiplex PCR reads in MiXCR, keeping a single row per CDR3 protein. The profile shows 160,000 or so distinct CDR3 sequences, approximately 9% of them singletons.

Sequenced: blood. This rearrangement joins TRBV12-3 or TRBV12-4 to TRBJ2-7; TRBD1 might be the D (5 bases). The receptor was derived from a woman between 18 and 29 years old with Graves' hyperthyroidism that later progressed to Graves' ophthalmopathy. The CDR3 DNA reads as TGTGCCAGCAGTCTCCAGGGTTACGAGCAGTACTTC. Protein product: CASSLQGYEQYF.